This TCR beta chain was profiled in a study of blood T cells in healthy people across ages. Overall study results and limits: Naive CD4+ cells and diversity were both higher in long-lived donors than in aged donors.

This clonotype appeared a few times. Its antigen is not known. Caucasian, healthy and from Russia, the donors were aged between about 6 and 90. Germline-derived CDR1 and CDR2 are SGHTA and FQGNSA. The CDR3 is 15 residues long. V lost 1 base and J lost 1, with 9 bases in between. A J-beta primer mix and a sample-barcoded 5' primer were used in a second PCR of roughly 6 to 12 cycles. TCRdb re-analysed the 5' RACE reads in MiXCR, keeping a single row per CDR3 protein. The sample carries 1.5 million to 2 million distinct CDR3 sequences, roughly 49% recorded once. The receptor was isolated from a woman between 35 and 50 years old in good health. V is TRBV7-2 and J is TRBJ2-3; perhaps TRBD2 as D (5 bases). Sequenced: blood. This chain's CDR3 is CASSLVLVGTDTQYF. The CDR3 coding sequence is TGTGCCAGCAGCTTAGTACTAGTAGGCACAGATACGCAGTATTTT. Using reference TRBV7-2 and TRBJ2-3 for the parts outside the CDR3, the full variable domain is GAGVSQSPSNKVTEKGKDVELRCDPISGHTALYWYRQSLGQGLEFLIYFQGNSAPDKSGLPSDRFSAERTGGSVSTLTIQRTQQEDSAVYLCASSLVLVGTDTQYFGPGTRLTVL.